This record concerns one TCR beta chain sequence. This specimen belongs to a study of cytomegalovirus exposure and HLA in healthy donors. The CDR3 is 15 residues long. Trimming removed 4 bases from V and 6 bases from J, with 18 bases in between. Germline V gives CDR1 MDHEN, CDR2 SYDVKM. Data came from immunoSEQ multiplex PCR; TCRdb stores just in-frame clones and leaves some out. The table shows more than 200,000 clones, with 90% occurring only once. Sequencing was carried out using PBMCs. This sequence was found in a woman aged 30 to 39 in good health and CMV-seronegative. The gene calls are TRBV28 and TRBJ1-2; no clear D. The CDR3 DNA reads as TGTGCCAGCAGTTCCCGCCCCAACTCTCAGGATGGCTACACCTTC. Amino acid sequence: CASSSRPNSQDGYTF.